This T cell receptor beta chain was captured by sequencing in a study of T cells in Graves' hyperthyroidism and ophthalmopathy. Study at large: Peripheral blood specimens were obtained at initial diagnosis, prior to any treatment. Whole-study results and caveats: Peripheral blood also featured most of the thyroid clonotypes expanded above 0.001.

This clonotype was observed many times. Its antigen is unknown. This CDR3 has 14 residues. V lost 2 bases and J 1 base, leaving 8 bases between the germline ends. Looked up from germline, CDR1 is MNHEY and CDR2 is SVGAGI. Patients aged 18 to 65 had newly diagnosed hyperthyroidism lasting under 2 months. The study based diagnoses on clinical symptoms, serum thyroxine and TRAb, thyroid ultrasound and orbital computed tomography. Using RNA transcripts as the source, TCR beta CDR3 regions were amplified. When the TCR CDR3 underwent first-round RT-PCR, the HTBI primer set was used. TCRdb reanalysed the multiplex PCR reads using MiXCR and keeps one entry per CDR3 protein. The sample carries 270,000 or so distinct CDR3 sequences, under 30% recorded once.

The rearrangement links TRBV6-5 to TRBJ1-1; the D is unclear. Sequencing used blood. The clonotype was recovered from a man aged 40-50 years with Graves' hyperthyroidism that later progressed to Graves' ophthalmopathy. The CDR3 region is CASSYLDKNTEAFF. Written as DNA, the CDR3 is TGTGCCAGCAGTTACCTCGACAAGAACACTGAAGCTTTCTTT.